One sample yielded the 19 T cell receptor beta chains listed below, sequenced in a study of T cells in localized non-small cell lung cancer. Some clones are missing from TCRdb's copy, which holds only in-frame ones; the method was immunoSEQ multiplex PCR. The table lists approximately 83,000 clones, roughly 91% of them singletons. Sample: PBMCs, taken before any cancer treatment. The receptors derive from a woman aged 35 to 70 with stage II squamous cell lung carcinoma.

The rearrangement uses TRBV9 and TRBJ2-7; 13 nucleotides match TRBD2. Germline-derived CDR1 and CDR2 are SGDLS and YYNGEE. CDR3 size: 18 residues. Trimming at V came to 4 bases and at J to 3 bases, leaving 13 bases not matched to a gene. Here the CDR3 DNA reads TGTGCCAGCAGCACCGGACTAGCGGGAGCTAAGGGTAACTACGAGCAGTACTTC. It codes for CASSTGLAGAKGNYEQYF.

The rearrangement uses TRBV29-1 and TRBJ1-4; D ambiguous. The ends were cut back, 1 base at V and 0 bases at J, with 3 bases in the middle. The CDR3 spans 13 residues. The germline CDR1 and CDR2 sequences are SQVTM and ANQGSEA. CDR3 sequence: CSVEAATNEKLFF. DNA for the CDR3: TGCAGCGTTGAAGCCGCAACTAATGAAAAACTGTTTTTT.

The CDR3 sequence: CASSLGGISGTEAFF. The CDR3, as DNA: TGCGCCAGCAGCTTGGGGGGTATCTCAGGCACTGAAGCTTTCTTT. The chain has TRBV5-1 and TRBJ1-1, with unresolved D. V was cut by 0 bases and J by 4 bases, with 13 bases left in between. CDR1 is SGHRS, CDR2 YFSETQ, per germline. The CDR3 contains 15 residues.

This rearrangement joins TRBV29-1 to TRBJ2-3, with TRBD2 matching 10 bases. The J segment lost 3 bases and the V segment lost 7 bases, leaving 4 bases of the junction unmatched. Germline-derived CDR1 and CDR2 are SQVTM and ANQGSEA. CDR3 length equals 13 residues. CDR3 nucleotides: TGCAGCGCGCTAGCGGGAGTGACAGATACGCAGTATTTT. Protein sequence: CSALAGVTDTQYF.

The CDR3 DNA reads as TGCGCCAGCAGCCAAGTAGAAGTGGTGAGGAATGAGCAGTTCTTC. Protein sequence: CASSQVEVVRNEQFF. The chain joins TRBV4-1 to TRBJ2-1; D is unresolved. The CDR3 spans 15 residues. Germline assignment: CDR1 MGHRA and CDR2 YSYEKL. Trimming stripped 1 base from V and 7 bases from J, with 14 bases between.

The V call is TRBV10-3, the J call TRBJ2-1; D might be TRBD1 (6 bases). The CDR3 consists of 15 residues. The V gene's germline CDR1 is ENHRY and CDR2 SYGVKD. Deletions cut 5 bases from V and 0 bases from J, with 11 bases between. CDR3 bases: TGTGCCATCAGTTACGACAGGAGCTCCTACAATGAGCAGTTCTTC. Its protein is CAISYDRSSYNEQFF.

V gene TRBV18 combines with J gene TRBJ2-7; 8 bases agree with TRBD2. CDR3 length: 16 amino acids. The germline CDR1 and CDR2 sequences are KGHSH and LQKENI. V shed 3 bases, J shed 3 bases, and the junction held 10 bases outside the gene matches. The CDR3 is CASSPLPRGADYEQYF. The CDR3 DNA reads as TGTGCCAGCTCACCTTTGCCGCGGGGGGCCGACTACGAGCAGTACTTC. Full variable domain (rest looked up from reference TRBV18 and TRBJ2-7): NAGVMQNPRHLVRRRGQEARLRCSPMKGHSHVYWYRQLPEEGLKFMVYLQKENIIDESGMPKERFSAEFPKEGPSILRIQQVVRGDSAAYFCASSPLPRGADYEQYFGPGTRLTVT.

The chain's CDR3 is CASSPQGKFYEQYF. CDR3 DNA: TGTGCCAGCAGCCCACAGGGGAAGTTCTACGAGCAGTACTTC. The chain combines TRBV7-8 with TRBJ2-7; 7 bases fit TRBD1. CDR1 is SGHVS, CDR2 FQNEAQ, per germline. This CDR3 has 14 amino acids. Trimming at V came to 5 bases and at J to 3 bases, leaving 7 bases not matched to a gene.

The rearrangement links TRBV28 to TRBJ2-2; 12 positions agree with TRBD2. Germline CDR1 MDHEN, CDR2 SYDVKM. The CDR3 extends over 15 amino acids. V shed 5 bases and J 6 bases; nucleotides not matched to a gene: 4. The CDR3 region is CASSPGLAGAGELFF. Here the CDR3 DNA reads TGTGCCAGCAGTCCGGGACTAGCGGGCGCCGGGGAGCTGTTTTTT.

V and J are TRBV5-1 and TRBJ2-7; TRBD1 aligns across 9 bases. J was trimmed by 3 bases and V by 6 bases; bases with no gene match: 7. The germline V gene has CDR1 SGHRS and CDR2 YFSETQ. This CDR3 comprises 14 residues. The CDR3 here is CASTYGDRVYEQYF. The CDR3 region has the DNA TGCGCCAGCACCTATGGGGACAGGGTCTACGAGCAGTACTTC.

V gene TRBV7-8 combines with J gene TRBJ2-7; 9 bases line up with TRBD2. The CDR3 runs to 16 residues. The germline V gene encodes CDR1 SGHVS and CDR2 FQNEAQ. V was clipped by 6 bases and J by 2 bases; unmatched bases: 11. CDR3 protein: CASSLNAGGVPYEQYF. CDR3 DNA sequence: TGTGCCAGCAGTCTCAATGCGGGAGGGGTTCCCTACGAGCAGTACTTC.

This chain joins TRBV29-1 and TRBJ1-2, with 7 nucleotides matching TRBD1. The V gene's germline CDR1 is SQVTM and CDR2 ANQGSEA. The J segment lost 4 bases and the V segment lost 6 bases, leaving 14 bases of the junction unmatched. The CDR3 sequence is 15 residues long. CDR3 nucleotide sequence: TGCAGCGTCCTCCTTGACCAGGGGGTGGGCTATGGCTACACCTTC. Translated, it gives CSVLLDQGVGYGYTF.

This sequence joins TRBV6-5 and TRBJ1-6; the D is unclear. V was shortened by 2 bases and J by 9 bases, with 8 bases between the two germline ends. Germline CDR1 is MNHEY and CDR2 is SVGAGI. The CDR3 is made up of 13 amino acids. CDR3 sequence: CASSYVRGSPLHF. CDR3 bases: TGTGCCAGCAGTTACGTCAGAGGTTCACCCCTCCACTTT.

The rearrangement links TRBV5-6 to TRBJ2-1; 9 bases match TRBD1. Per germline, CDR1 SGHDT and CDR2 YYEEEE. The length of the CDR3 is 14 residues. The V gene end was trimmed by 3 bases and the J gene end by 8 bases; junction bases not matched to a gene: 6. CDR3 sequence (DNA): TGTGCCAGCAGCTGGGGGACAGGGAACGATGAGCAGTTCTTC. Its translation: CASSWGTGNDEQFF. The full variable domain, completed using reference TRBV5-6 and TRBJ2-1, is DAGVTQSPTHLIKTRGQQVTLRCSPKSGHDTVSWYQQALGQGPQFIFQYYEEEERQRGNFPDRFSGHQFPNYSSELNVNALLLGDSALYLCASSWGTGNDEQFFGPGTRLTVL.

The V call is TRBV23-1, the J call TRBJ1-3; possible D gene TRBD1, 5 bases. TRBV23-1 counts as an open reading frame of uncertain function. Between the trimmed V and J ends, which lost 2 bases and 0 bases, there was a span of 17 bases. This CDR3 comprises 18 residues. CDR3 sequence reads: CASSQGSREDHSGNTIYF. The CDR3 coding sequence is TGCGCCAGCAGTCAAGGCAGCAGGGAGGACCACTCTGGAAACACCATATATTTT.

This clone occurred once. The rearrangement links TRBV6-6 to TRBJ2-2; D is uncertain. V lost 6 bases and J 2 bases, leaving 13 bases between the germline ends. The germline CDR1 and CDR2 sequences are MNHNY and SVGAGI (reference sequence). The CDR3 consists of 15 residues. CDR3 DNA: TGTGCCAGCAGACCTGCGGTGGGTAACACCGGGGAGCTGTTTTTT. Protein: CASRPAVGNTGELFF.

The CDR3 sequence is CASSFFGGDYGYTF. The CDR3 nucleotides are TGTGCCAGCAGCTTCTTCGGGGGCGACTATGGCTACACCTTC. V is TRBV5-6 and J is TRBJ1-2; perhaps TRBD1 as D (6 bases). The CDR3 runs to 14 residues. Germline CDR1 SGHDT, CDR2 YYEEEE. V gave up 2 bases and J gave up 3 bases, with 11 bases separating them. The full variable domain, its missing parts supplied by reference TRBV5-6 and TRBJ1-2, is DAGVTQSPTHLIKTRGQQVTLRCSPKSGHDTVSWYQQALGQGPQFIFQYYEEEERQRGNFPDRFSGHQFPNYSSELNVNALLLGDSALYLCASSFFGGDYGYTFGSGTRLTVV.

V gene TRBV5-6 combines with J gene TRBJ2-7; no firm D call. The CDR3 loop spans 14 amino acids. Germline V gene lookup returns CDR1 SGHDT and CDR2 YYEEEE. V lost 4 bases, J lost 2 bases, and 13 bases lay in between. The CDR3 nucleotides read TGTGCCAGCAGCCCCACGGACGCAACCTACGAGCAGTACTTC. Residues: CASSPTDATYEQYF.

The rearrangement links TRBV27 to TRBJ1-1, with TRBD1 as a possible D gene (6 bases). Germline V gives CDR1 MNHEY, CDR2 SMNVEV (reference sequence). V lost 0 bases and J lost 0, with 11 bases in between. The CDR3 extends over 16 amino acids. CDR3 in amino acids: CASSLSRGAMNTEAFF. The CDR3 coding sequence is TGTGCCAGCAGTTTATCGAGGGGGGCGATGAACACTGAAGCTTTCTTT.